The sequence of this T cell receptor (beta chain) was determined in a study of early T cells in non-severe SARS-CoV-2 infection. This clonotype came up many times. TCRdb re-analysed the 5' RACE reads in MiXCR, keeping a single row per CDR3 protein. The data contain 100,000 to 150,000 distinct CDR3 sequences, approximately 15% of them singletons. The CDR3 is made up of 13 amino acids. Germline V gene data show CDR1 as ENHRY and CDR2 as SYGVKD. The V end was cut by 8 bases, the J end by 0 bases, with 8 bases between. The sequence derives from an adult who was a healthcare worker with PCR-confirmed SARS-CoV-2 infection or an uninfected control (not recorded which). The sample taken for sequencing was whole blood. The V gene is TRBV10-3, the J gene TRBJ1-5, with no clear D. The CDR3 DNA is TGTGCCATCGGCACAGATAGCAATCAGCCCCAGCATTTT. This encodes CAIGTDSNQPQHF.